This T cell receptor beta chain was identified during a study of technical replicates of blood from a handful of donors. The data were produced by immunoSEQ multiplex PCR, yet TCRdb's version contains in-frame clones alone and is incomplete. The sample consists of more than 65,000 clones, just under 97% of them appearing once. This CDR3 has 15 residues. Germline V CDR1 and CDR2: MNHNS, SASEGT. V was cut by 2 bases and J by 4 bases, with 14 bases left in between. The source is a human donor in good health. Source material: T cells isolated from PBMCs. The V and J genes are TRBV6-1 and TRBJ2-5; TRBD1 might be the D (8 bases). Here the CDR3 reads CASSEYTGGAETQYF. DNA of the CDR3: TGTGCCAGCAGTGAATACACAGGGGGGGCAGAGACCCAGTACTTC.